A selection of T cell receptor beta chains follows, all from one sample in a study of blood T cell repertoires in COVID-19. The method was immunoSEQ multiplex PCR; TCRdb's version includes in-frame clones alone and lacks a portion of them. The sample includes hundreds of thousands of clones, over 70% seen only once; the top ten take roughly 6%. The sequencing sample was made of peripheral blood. The receptor source for this set is a woman aged 50 to 65 with COVID-19, enrolled during active disease. Each CDR3 is given with its conserved first and last residue. D genes are given only for firm matches. Clone size appears in some rows only: once, few, many, or a class for an expanded clone.

clone_size: NA
j_call: TRBJ2-7
d_call: TRBD2
v_call: TRBV6-5
cdr3_nt: TGTGCCAGCAGTTACTCGAGTCTAGCGGGACCCTACGAGCAGTACTTC
cdr3_aa: CASSYSSLAGPYEQYF

clone_size: NA
j_call: TRBJ2-2
d_call: TRBD2
v_call: TRBV5-1
cdr3_nt: TGCGCCAGCAGCCTGGACGGGACTAGCGGGAGTCGGGGCTTCACCGGGGAGCTGTTTTTT
cdr3_aa: CASSLDGTSGSRGFTGELFF

clone_size: once
j_call: TRBJ2-7
d_call: TRBD2
v_call: TRBV7-6
cdr3_nt: TGTGCCAGCAGCCCCGGGACTAGCGGGATCTTATACGAGCAGTACTTC
cdr3_aa: CASSPGTSGILYEQYF

clone_size: NA
j_call: TRBJ2-5
d_call: TRBD2
v_call: TRBV28
cdr3_nt: TGTGCCAGCAGTTTATTCGGTAGCGGGGGGGAGACCCAGTACTTC
cdr3_aa: CASSLFGSGGETQYF

clone_size: NA
j_call: TRBJ2-7
d_call: TRBD2
v_call: TRBV30
cdr3_nt: TGTGCCTGGAGTGTACTAGCGGGAGCTCGCGAGCAGTACTTC
cdr3_aa: CAWSVLAGAREQYF

clone_size: NA
j_call: TRBJ2-3
d_call: NA
v_call: TRBV4-1
cdr3_nt: TGCGCCAGCAGCCAATTCGGGGGAGGCCCAGATACGCAGTATTTT
cdr3_aa: CASSQFGGGPDTQYF

clone_size: NA
j_call: TRBJ2-3
d_call: NA
v_call: TRBV12-5
cdr3_nt: TGTGCTAGTGCCTTCGCCCTACCAACTAGCACAGATACGCAGTATTTT
cdr3_aa: CASAFALPTSTDTQYF

clone_size: NA
j_call: TRBJ2-4
d_call: NA
v_call: TRBV19
cdr3_nt: TGTGCCAGTAGTAGGTATCATGCGGGAAGGAACATTCAGTACTTC
cdr3_aa: CASSRYHAGRNIQYF

clone_size: NA
j_call: TRBJ1-1
d_call: NA
v_call: TRBV28
cdr3_nt: TGTGCCAGCCTGAGTGGGGCCTCTTATAGGGCTTTCTTT
cdr3_aa: CASLSGASYRAFF

clone_size: NA
j_call: TRBJ2-3
d_call: NA
v_call: TRBV30
cdr3_nt: TGTGCCTGTAACAGGGATTTGGCAGATACGCAGTATTTT
cdr3_aa: CACNRDLADTQYF

clone_size: NA
j_call: TRBJ1-3
d_call: NA
v_call: TRBV9
cdr3_nt: TGTGCCAGCAGCGTAGATCAGGTTTCGGACACCATATATTTT
cdr3_aa: CASSVDQVSDTIYF

clone_size: NA
j_call: TRBJ2-7
d_call: TRBD2
v_call: TRBV6-2/TRBV6-3
cdr3_nt: TGTGCCAGCAGTTACCCTAGCGGGGCGGCCTACGAGCAGTACTTC
cdr3_aa: CASSYPSGAAYEQYF

clone_size: NA
j_call: TRBJ1-2
d_call: NA
v_call: TRBV3-1/TRBV3-2
cdr3_nt: TGTGCCAGCAGCCCCCTCCCCCCCTATGGCTACACCTTC
cdr3_aa: CASSPLPPYGYTF

clone_size: NA
j_call: TRBJ1-1
d_call: NA
v_call: TRBV30
cdr3_nt: TGTGCCTGGAGTGCTACAGCGAACACTGAAGCTTTCTTT
cdr3_aa: CAWSATANTEAFF

clone_size: NA
j_call: TRBJ1-4
d_call: NA
v_call: TRBV27
cdr3_nt: TGTGCCAGCAGTGTCCTCGGGGGAACCAATGAAAAACTGTTTTTT
cdr3_aa: CASSVLGGTNEKLFF

clone_size: many
j_call: TRBJ1-1
d_call: TRBD1
v_call: TRBV11-2
cdr3_nt: TGTGCCAGCAGCTTGGTACAGGGGGTCACTGAAGCTTTCTTT
cdr3_aa: CASSLVQGVTEAFF

clone_size: NA
j_call: TRBJ2-7
d_call: TRBD2
v_call: TRBV7-3
cdr3_nt: TGTGCCAGCAGCTTATTAGTGCTGGCGGGAGGGCCCTACGAGCAGTACTTC
cdr3_aa: CASSLLVLAGGPYEQYF

clone_size: NA
j_call: TRBJ2-2
d_call: NA
v_call: TRBV15
cdr3_nt: TGTGCCACCAGCAGAGATAAAGTCAGGGTGGTCACCGGGGAGCTGTTTTTT
cdr3_aa: CATSRDKVRVVTGELFF

clone_size: once
j_call: TRBJ1-1
d_call: NA
v_call: TRBV11-2
cdr3_nt: TGTGCCAGCAGCTTATTCGAGGTTGGGAACACTGAAGCTTTCTTT
cdr3_aa: CASSLFEVGNTEAFF

clone_size: NA
j_call: TRBJ2-7
d_call: NA
v_call: TRBV5-5
cdr3_nt: TGTGCCAGCAGCCACAACCTCTACGAGCAGTACTTC
cdr3_aa: CASSHNLYEQYF

clone_size: NA
j_call: TRBJ2-7
d_call: NA
v_call: TRBV5-1
cdr3_nt: TGCGCCAGCCGGGACAATTTCTACGAGCAGTACTTC
cdr3_aa: CASRDNFYEQYF

clone_size: NA
j_call: TRBJ1-1
d_call: NA
v_call: TRBV6-1
cdr3_nt: TGTGCCAGCAGTGAAAGTCCCCAGGCCGCTATATTT
cdr3_aa: CASSESPQAAIF

clone_size: NA
j_call: TRBJ2-7
d_call: TRBD1
v_call: TRBV6-5
cdr3_nt: TGTGCCAGCAGTTACACTGGACAGGGGGGCTACGAGCAGTACTTC
cdr3_aa: CASSYTGQGGYEQYF

clone_size: NA
j_call: TRBJ2-1
d_call: TRBD2
v_call: TRBV11-3
cdr3_nt: TGTGCCAGCAGCTTAGTAACTAGCGGGTACAATGAGCAGTTCTTC
cdr3_aa: CASSLVTSGYNEQFF

clone_size: NA
j_call: TRBJ2-7
d_call: TRBD1
v_call: TRBV19
cdr3_nt: TGTGCCAGTAGTGTGGGGACAGGGAGATTCTACGAGCAGTACTTC
cdr3_aa: CASSVGTGRFYEQYF

clone_size: few
j_call: TRBJ1-1
d_call: NA
v_call: TRBV5-8
cdr3_nt: TGTGCCAGCAGCTTGGTGTGGCAGGGGATGAACACTGAAGCTTTCTTT
cdr3_aa: CASSLVWQGMNTEAFF

clone_size: NA
j_call: TRBJ1-1
d_call: TRBD1
v_call: TRBV27
cdr3_nt: TGTGCCAGCAGTTTACTTAGCCGACAGGGGAATTTGGTGACTGAAGCTTTCTTT
cdr3_aa: CASSLLSRQGNLVTEAFF

clone_size: NA
j_call: TRBJ2-7
d_call: TRBD1
v_call: TRBV7-9
cdr3_nt: TGTGCCAGCAGCAAGACAGGGAACTCCTACGAGCAGTACTTC
cdr3_aa: CASSKTGNSYEQYF

clone_size: NA
j_call: TRBJ2-3
d_call: TRBD2
v_call: TRBV10-3
cdr3_nt: TGTGCCATCAGTGAACCCGCGGGAGGGCCAGATACGCAGTATTTT
cdr3_aa: CAISEPAGGPDTQYF

clone_size: NA
j_call: TRBJ2-1
d_call: NA
v_call: TRBV5-1
cdr3_nt: TGCGCCAGCAGCTTGTCAGGCACGGAGCAGTTCTTC
cdr3_aa: CASSLSGTEQFF

clone_size: NA
j_call: TRBJ2-1
d_call: TRBD1
v_call: TRBV5-1
cdr3_nt: TGCGCCAGCAGCTTTGCGACAGGGCCCTACAATGAGCAGTTCTTC
cdr3_aa: CASSFATGPYNEQFF

clone_size: NA
j_call: TRBJ2-1
d_call: NA
v_call: TRBV14
cdr3_nt: TGTGCCAGCAGCCAGTTGCAGAGGTACAATGAGCAGTTCTTC
cdr3_aa: CASSQLQRYNEQFF

clone_size: few
j_call: TRBJ1-1
d_call: NA
v_call: TRBV7-8
cdr3_nt: TGTGCCAGCAGCGCCCGGTCCCCCGCTCGAGCTGAAGCTTTCTTT
cdr3_aa: CASSARSPARAEAFF

clone_size: NA
j_call: TRBJ2-1
d_call: TRBD1
v_call: TRBV4-2
cdr3_nt: TGTGCCAGCAGCTCAGAAAAGGACAGGGGGTACTTCAATGAGCAGTTCTTC
cdr3_aa: CASSSEKDRGYFNEQFF

clone_size: NA
j_call: TRBJ2-2
d_call: NA
v_call: TRBV5-5
cdr3_nt: TGTGCCAGCAGCTTAAAATCAACCGGGGAGCTGTTTTTT
cdr3_aa: CASSLKSTGELFF

clone_size: NA
j_call: TRBJ2-2
d_call: TRBD2
v_call: TRBV11-2
cdr3_nt: TGTGCCAGCAGCTTGGGACTAGCGGGAGGGAGCGGGGAGCTGTTTTTT
cdr3_aa: CASSLGLAGGSGELFF

clone_size: NA
j_call: TRBJ2-5
d_call: TRBD2
v_call: TRBV7-9
cdr3_nt: TGTGCCAGCAGCTTAGCTCCAAACGCGGGAGGGAGGAGGGAAGAGACCCAGTACTTC
cdr3_aa: CASSLAPNAGGRREETQYF

clone_size: NA
j_call: TRBJ1-6
d_call: TRBD1
v_call: TRBV6-2/TRBV6-3
cdr3_nt: TGTGCCAGCAGTTCGAGACAGGGAATGCCGAATTCACCCCTCCACTTT
cdr3_aa: CASSSRQGMPNSPLHF

clone_size: NA
j_call: TRBJ2-3
d_call: TRBD1
v_call: TRBV19
cdr3_nt: TGTGCCAGTAGCAGACAGGGGGGTGCAGATACGCAGTATTTT
cdr3_aa: CASSRQGGADTQYF

clone_size: NA
j_call: TRBJ1-2
d_call: NA
v_call: TRBV3-1/TRBV3-2
cdr3_nt: TGTGCCAGCAGCCGGGGCGACAGTTCTAACTATGGCTACACCTTC
cdr3_aa: CASSRGDSSNYGYTF

clone_size: NA
j_call: TRBJ1-4
d_call: TRBD1
v_call: TRBV19
cdr3_nt: TGTGCCAGTAATATTCCACACGGGACAGGGGATGAAAAACTGTTTTTT
cdr3_aa: CASNIPHGTGDEKLFF

clone_size: NA
j_call: TRBJ2-7
d_call: TRBD1
v_call: TRBV18
cdr3_nt: TGTGCCAGCTCACCACGGGGACAGGGGTCCTACGAGCAGTACTTC
cdr3_aa: CASSPRGQGSYEQYF

clone_size: few
j_call: TRBJ2-1
d_call: NA
v_call: TRBV30
cdr3_nt: TGTGCCTGGTGCTCCAGCTCCTACAATGAGCAGTTCTTC
cdr3_aa: CAWCSSSYNEQFF

clone_size: NA
j_call: TRBJ2-5
d_call: NA
v_call: TRBV24-1
cdr3_nt: TGTGCCACCAGTGGGGCGGGACGAAACCAAGAGACCCAGTACTTC
cdr3_aa: CATSGAGRNQETQYF

clone_size: NA
j_call: TRBJ2-1
d_call: TRBD2
v_call: TRBV9
cdr3_nt: TGTGCCAGCAGCGTAGGCAGAACGATCGGACTAGCGGACAATGAGCAGTTCTTC
cdr3_aa: CASSVGRTIGLADNEQFF

clone_size: NA
j_call: TRBJ2-1
d_call: NA
v_call: TRBV3-1/TRBV3-2
cdr3_nt: TGTGCCAGCAGCCCCTCCCGCACTATCATCAGAAATGAGCAGTTCTTC
cdr3_aa: CASSPSRTIIRNEQFF

clone_size: NA
j_call: TRBJ2-7
d_call: NA
v_call: TRBV3-1/TRBV3-2
cdr3_nt: TGTGCCAGCAGCCAATCGGACACATACCCTACGAGTCCGCAGTACTTC
cdr3_aa: CASSQSDTYPTSPQYF

clone_size: once
j_call: TRBJ1-4
d_call: TRBD1
v_call: TRBV7-9
cdr3_nt: TGTGCCAGCAGTCCGACAGGGGCGGCTAATGAAAAACTGTTTTTT
cdr3_aa: CASSPTGAANEKLFF

clone_size: once
j_call: TRBJ1-4
d_call: TRBD1
v_call: TRBV18
cdr3_nt: TGTGCCAGTCGAGGGGGCTCTATTCCTGAAAAACTGTTTTTT
cdr3_aa: CASRGGSIPEKLFF

clone_size: once
j_call: TRBJ1-5
d_call: TRBD1
v_call: TRBV30
cdr3_nt: TGTGCCTGGAGTCCCCGGGACAGGGGGTCCTATAGCAATCAGCCCCAGCATTTT
cdr3_aa: CAWSPRDRGSYSNQPQHF

clone_size: few
j_call: TRBJ2-7
d_call: NA
v_call: TRBV30
cdr3_nt: TGTGCCTGGAGTGTAGGCGTGGGCGGGGACTACGAGCAGTACTTC
cdr3_aa: CAWSVGVGGDYEQYF

clone_size: once
j_call: TRBJ2-5
d_call: NA
v_call: TRBV15
cdr3_nt: TGTGCCACTGCGTTTTACCAAGAGACCCAGTACTTC
cdr3_aa: CATAFYQETQYF

clone_size: NA
j_call: TRBJ2-1
d_call: NA
v_call: TRBV27
cdr3_nt: TGTGCCAGCAGTTCGACAGATTACAATGAGCAGTTCTTC
cdr3_aa: CASSSTDYNEQFF

clone_size: NA
j_call: TRBJ1-4
d_call: NA
v_call: TRBV28
cdr3_nt: TGTGCCAGCAGTGGCAGCGCGGGAGAGATTGAAAAACTGTTTTTT
cdr3_aa: CASSGSAGEIEKLFF

clone_size: NA
j_call: TRBJ2-3
d_call: TRBD1
v_call: TRBV24-1
cdr3_nt: TGTGCCACCAGTGACCCGGGACAGGGTGAGAATACGCAGTATTTT
cdr3_aa: CATSDPGQGENTQYF

clone_size: once
j_call: TRBJ2-1
d_call: TRBD2
v_call: TRBV29-1
cdr3_nt: TGCAGCGTTGATACTAGCGGGAGGCCCTACAATGAGCAGTTCTTC
cdr3_aa: CSVDTSGRPYNEQFF

clone_size: NA
j_call: TRBJ2-5
d_call: TRBD2
v_call: TRBV6-2/TRBV6-3
cdr3_nt: TGTGCCAGCAGCCCTGTGGGACTAGCGGGGAAACAAGAGACCCAGTACTTC
cdr3_aa: CASSPVGLAGKQETQYF

clone_size: NA
j_call: TRBJ1-1
d_call: NA
v_call: TRBV19
cdr3_nt: TGTGCCAGTAGTCCGCCGGGGGGGAAGACTGAAGCTTTCTTT
cdr3_aa: CASSPPGGKTEAFF

clone_size: NA
j_call: TRBJ1-2
d_call: NA
v_call: TRBV7-9
cdr3_nt: TGTGCCAGCAGTCCGGGTCTCTCCTATGGCTACACCTTC
cdr3_aa: CASSPGLSYGYTF